These 19 T cell receptor beta chains were sequenced from one sample in a study of shared clonotypes between healthy human individuals. Naive CD8 cells lacked CD45RO and underwent positive selection for CCR7, leaving out terminally differentiated effector memory CD45RA+ cells. Data came from immunoSEQ multiplex PCR; TCRdb stores just in-frame clones and leaves some out. The repertoire has some 2.1 million clones, around 93% of them found once; the top ten carry 1.5% to 2%. Source material: naive CD8+ T cells from PBMCs. Receptor source: a man younger than 35 in good health. Some clones in this sample may be carry-over from other donors' samples.

The genes are TRBV7-9 and TRBJ2-5; D might be TRBD2 (7 bases). With 5 bases removed from V and 5 bases from J, the gap between germline ends came to 12 bases. Per the germline V gene, CDR1 is SEHNR and CDR2 is FQNEAQ (reference sequence). The CDR3 is 13 amino acids. Here the CDR3 reads CASSQRGAETQYF. CDR3 DNA sequence: TGTGCCAGCAGCCAACGGGGGGCGGAGACCCAGTACTTC.

The rearrangement links TRBV9 to TRBJ2-7, with D tentatively TRBD1 or TRBD2 (5 bases each). This CDR3 has 14 residues. In germline, CDR1 is SGDLS, CDR2 YYNGEE. V lost 3 bases and J lost 1, with 11 bases in between. CDR3 region: CASSAGTHSYEQYF. In DNA form, the CDR3 reads TGTGCCAGCAGCGCCGGGACCCATTCCTACGAGCAGTACTTC. Full variable domain (rest looked up from reference TRBV9 and TRBJ2-7): DSGVTQTPKHLITATGQRVTLRCSPRSGDLSVYWYQQSLDQGLQFLIQYYNGEERAKGNILERFSAQQFPDLHSELNLSSLELGDSALYFCASSAGTHSYEQYFGPGTRLTVT.

J is TRBJ2-1 and V is TRBV19, with D possibly being TRBD1 or TRBD2 (6 bases each). The CDR3 is made up of 14 amino acids. Germline V CDR1 and CDR2: LNHDA, SQIVND (reference sequence). Trimming left V 4 bases short and J 9 bases short, with 16 bases between. The CDR3 here is CASSNRGQISEQFF. DNA for the CDR3: TGTGCCAGTAGTAACCGGGGGCAGATCAGTGAGCAGTTCTTC.

V is TRBV28 and J is TRBJ1-4, with D maybe TRBD1 (5 bases). This CDR3 has 13 residues. CDR1 and CDR2 from the germline V gene are MDHEN and SYDVKM. Trimming left V 5 bases short and J 7 bases short, with 11 bases between. The CDR3 DNA is TGTGCCAGCAGTAAGGTTAGGGGTGAAAAACTGTTTTTT. Its translation is CASSKVRGEKLFF.

This clone is a singleton in its sample. V usage is TRBV5-1 and J usage is TRBJ1-5; no clear D. Trimming took off 9 bases at V and 3 bases at J, with 19 bases between the two ends. This CDR3 is built from 15 residues. Germline V CDR1 and CDR2: SGHRS, YFSETQ. The CDR3 DNA sequence: TGCGCCACCACTGAGGTAGGGAGCCTCAATCAGCCCCAGCATTTT. Its translation: CATTEVGSLNQPQHF.

This clone has only one observation. The rearrangement uses TRBV9 and TRBJ1-5; 9 nucleotides agree with TRBD1. Looked up from germline, CDR1 is SGDLS and CDR2 is YYNGEE. V lost 3 bases and J lost 0; bases outside the gene matches: 10. The CDR3 contains 18 residues. The CDR3 spells CASSEGTGFPYSNQPQHF. The CDR3 DNA follows: TGTGCCAGCAGCGAGGGGACAGGGTTTCCCTATAGCAATCAGCCCCAGCATTTT.

A word on this clone: The sample carries other DNA sequences with the same CDR3. The V gene is TRBV19, the J gene TRBJ1-5, with D hard to call. In germline, CDR1 is LNHDA, CDR2 SQIVND (reference sequence). There are 13 residues in the CDR3. V was cut by 3 bases and J by 3 bases, with 6 bases left in between. As DNA, the CDR3 is TGTGCCAGTAGTATTTCCCCCAATCAGCCCCAGCATTTT. Protein sequence: CASSISPNQPQHF.

This clone appeared a single time. The J gene is TRBJ1-2, the V gene TRBV29-1, with a tentative D call TRBD1 (6 bases). Per the germline V gene, CDR1 is SQVTM and CDR2 is ANQGSEA. V lost 6 bases and J 2 bases, leaving 22 bases between the germline ends. The CDR3 has 16 amino acids. The CDR3 DNA follows: TGCAGCGTCGTCAGCGGCTGGACGGGGGGCAACTATGGCTACACCTTC. Its translation is CSVVSGWTGGNYGYTF.

The V and J genes are TRBV27 and TRBJ2-2; TRBD2 aligns across 10 bases. The trim removed 5 bases at V and 6 bases at J, leaving 6 bases unmatched. Germline CDR1 is MNHEY and CDR2 is SMNVEV (reference sequence). The CDR3 consists of 15 residues. CDR3 nucleotide sequence: TGTGCCAGCAGTCCTTCTAGCGGGAGTGCCGGGGAGCTGTTTTTT. Protein sequence: CASSPSSGSAGELFF.

The chain uses TRBV6-5 and TRBJ1-2, with TRBD1 as a possible D gene (6 bases). Germline lookup yields CDR1 MNHEY and CDR2 SVGAGI. This CDR3 has 13 amino acids. V gave up 5 bases and J gave up 6 bases, with 13 bases separating them. CDR3 bases: TGTGCCAGCAGTACCGGACAGTTCGATGGCTACACCTTC. Translating it yields CASSTGQFDGYTF.

The CDR3 DNA is TGCAGCGTCGAGACCCGGGACAGACTAACCTACGAGCAGTACTTC. It encodes CSVETRDRLTYEQYF. The chain is built from TRBV29-1 and TRBJ2-7; 7 bases align to TRBD1. CDR3 length: 15 residues. Losses at the gene ends were 6 bases for V and 2 bases for J; bases not matched to a gene: 13. Germline values: CDR1 SQVTM, CDR2 ANQGSEA.

This clone was detected once. V and J are TRBV5-6 and TRBJ1-1; possibly TRBD1 for D (5 bases). V dropped 4 bases and J dropped 8 bases, with 21 bases sitting between them. Germline lookup yields CDR1 SGHDT and CDR2 YYEEEE. This CDR3 has 15 residues. The CDR3 DNA reads as TGTGCCAGCAGCCCGGGGCCACCAGGCGTGGTGGAAGCTTTCTTT. It yields the protein CASSPGPPGVVEAFF.

V and J are TRBV25-1 and TRBJ2-7; D is unresolved. Per germline, CDR1 MGHDK and CDR2 SYGVNS. The V gene lost 1 base and the J gene lost 3 bases, with 7 bases spanning the gap. The CDR3 is 13 residues long. The CDR3 here is CASSEFNSYEQYF. The CDR3 DNA sequence: TGTGCCAGCAGTGAATTTAACAGCTACGAGCAGTACTTC.

This sequence joins TRBV4-1 and TRBJ2-7; D is ambiguous. This CDR3 comprises 14 residues. In germline, CDR1 is MGHRA, CDR2 YSYEKL. V lost 3 bases to trimming and J lost 6 bases, with 15 bases between them. CDR3 nucleotides: TGCGCCAGCAGCCAGGATCCCGGACGAGGCGAGCAGTACTTC. This encodes CASSQDPGRGEQYF.

Comments on this clone: The same CDR3 can be traced to other DNA sequences in this sample. The genes are TRBV27 and TRBJ2-1; D may be TRBD1 or TRBD2 (5 bases each). Germline CDR1 MNHEY, CDR2 SMNVEV (reference sequence). This CDR3 region has 11 residues. Deletions cut 6 bases from V and 9 bases from J, with 9 bases between. The CDR3 here is CASSPGTEQFF. The CDR3 DNA sequence: TGTGCCAGCAGCCCCGGGACTGAGCAGTTCTTC.

The chain links TRBV5-1 to TRBJ1-1; 9 bases align to TRBD1. There are 19 residues in the CDR3. The trim removed 2 bases at V and 0 bases at J, leaving 14 bases unmatched. Germline-derived CDR1 and CDR2 are SGHRS and YFSETQ. The CDR3 DNA is TGCGCCAGCAGCTTCCTCCCCCTAACAGGGGGCCTCATGAACACTGAAGCTTTCTTT. It codes for CASSFLPLTGGLMNTEAFF.

V and J are TRBV29-1 and TRBJ1-1; the D is unclear. V lost 7 bases and J 1 base, leaving 7 bases between the germline ends. The CDR3 consists of 11 residues. CDR1 SQVTM and CDR2 ANQGSEA come from the germline V gene. The CDR3 bases are TGCAGCGCCGCAGGGAACACTGAAGCTTTCTTT. Its protein is CSAAGNTEAFF. The variable domain in full, completed from reference TRBV29-1 and TRBJ1-1, reads SAVISQKPSRDICQRGTSLTIQCQVDSQVTMMFWYRQQPGQSLTLIATANQGSEATYESGFVIDKFPISRPNLTFSTLTVSNMSPEDSSIYLCSAAGNTEAFFGQGTRLTVV.

This chain uses TRBV7-9 with TRBJ2-7; D ambiguous. The germline V gene has CDR1 SEHNR and CDR2 FQNEAQ (reference sequence). The CDR3 extends over 14 amino acids. Between the trimmed V and J ends, which lost 5 bases and 2 bases, there was a span of 13 bases. The CDR3 DNA is TGTGCCAGCAGCCCGCCGACTCATACCTACGAGCAGTACTTC. Encoded protein: CASSPPTHTYEQYF.

This rearrangement joins TRBV9 to TRBJ2-1; D may be TRBD1 (6 bases). V dropped 3 bases and J dropped 6 bases, with 13 bases sitting between them. The germline gives CDR1 SGDLS, CDR2 YYNGEE. The CDR3 sequence is 14 residues long. Here the CDR3 DNA reads TGTGCCAGCAGCGAGGGACAAGCACTCAATGAGCAGTTCTTC. Protein sequence: CASSEGQALNEQFF.